A single sample is the source of the 8 T cell receptor beta chains below, sequenced in a study of control samples from healthy donors and cancer patients. Clones were sequenced by immunoSEQ multiplex PCR, and TCRdb holds only the in-frame ones, with some missing. The table lists 70,000 or so clones, around 84% of them singletons. Source material: PBMCs. The origin of the receptors is a woman aged 45-65 years with lung cancer.

Only a few counts were recorded for this clone. The V call is TRBV19, the J call TRBJ1-4, with D hard to call. V was cut by 4 bases and J by 0 bases, with 15 bases left in between. The CDR3 is 17 residues long. In germline, CDR1 is LNHDA, CDR2 SQIVND (reference sequence). The CDR3 reads CASSTFLTSSTNEKLFF. The CDR3, as DNA: TGTGCCAGTAGTACGTTCCTGACAAGCTCAACTAATGAAAAACTGTTTTTT.

The CDR3 protein is CASSLWGVGNNSPLHF. The CDR3, as DNA: TGTGCCAGCAGCTTATGGGGTGTTGGAAATAATTCACCCCTCCACTTT. This rearrangement joins TRBV7-2 to TRBJ1-6; no reliable D call. In germline, CDR1 is SGHTA, CDR2 FQGNSA. V lost 2 bases, J lost 5 bases, and 13 bases lay in between. The CDR3 consists of 16 residues.

J is TRBJ1-2 and V is TRBV27; D is uncertain. V lost 9 bases and J 0 bases, leaving 11 bases between the germline ends. The length of the CDR3 is 13 residues. Germline V lookup: CDR1 MNHEY, CDR2 SMNVEV (reference sequence). The CDR3 spells CASRGRSNYGYTF. In nucleotides, the CDR3 is TGTGCCAGTCGCGGACGGTCTAACTATGGCTACACCTTC.

The chain has TRBV18 and TRBJ1-2, with D possibly TRBD1 on 6 matching bases. Germline CDR1 KGHSH, CDR2 LQKENI. The V end lost 3 bases, the J end lost 1 base, and 12 bases lay between the germline ends. The CDR3 consists of 15 residues. CDR3 coding DNA: TGTGCCAGCTCACCCGGGACACCGCTTAACTATGGCTACACCTTC. Translated: CASSPGTPLNYGYTF.

By share, this clone counts as medium-sized. The rearrangement joins TRBV28 to TRBJ2-7; unclear D gene. The CDR3 totals 13 residues. The V gene lost 7 bases and the J gene lost 3 bases, with 13 bases spanning the gap. Germline V gives CDR1 MDHEN, CDR2 SYDVKM. CDR3 sequence (DNA): TGTGCCAGCACCTTGGGCAGTATCTACGAGCAGTACTTC. Translating it yields CASTLGSIYEQYF.

This sequence joins TRBV12-3 or TRBV12-4 and TRBJ1-2, with a tentative D call TRBD1 (6 bases). The V gene lost 10 bases and the J gene lost 3 bases, with 12 bases spanning the gap. The CDR3 has 12 residues. CDR3 sequence (DNA): TGTGCCAAACAAGGGGGGGACTATGGCTACACCTTC. The encoded protein is CAKQGGDYGYTF.

V usage is TRBV4-1 and J usage is TRBJ2-3, with no clear D. Germline CDR1 MGHRA, CDR2 YSYEKL. The CDR3 runs to 13 residues. Trimming stripped 4 bases from V and 0 bases from J, with 5 bases between. DNA for the CDR3: TGCGCCAGCAGCCCTCTTAGCACAGATACGCAGTATTTT. Translation gives CASSPLSTDTQYF.

The V gene is TRBV9, the J gene TRBJ1-1; D is unresolved. Germline CDR1 reads SGDLS; CDR2 reads YYNGEE. The CDR3 contains 13 residues. Trimming stripped 4 bases from V and 0 bases from J, with 7 bases between. This CDR3 reads CASSILLNTEAFF. CDR3 DNA sequence: TGTGCCAGCAGCATATTATTGAACACTGAAGCTTTCTTT.